This is a list of T cell receptor beta chains from one sample in a study of T cells in Graves' hyperthyroidism and ophthalmopathy. Each CDR3 protein gets one entry after TCRdb re-called the multiplex PCR reads with MiXCR. The table includes over 350,000 distinct CDR3 sequences, roughly 14% detected once. The sequenced material came from blood. The receptors shown here come from a man between 18 and 35 years old with Graves' ophthalmopathy. The CDR3 runs from the conserved cysteine through the conserved F or W. D genes are given only for firm matches. Clone size is not always given. Where it is, it says once, few, many or a class for expanded clones.

abundance: few; v_gene: TRBV3-1; d_gene: NA; j_gene: TRBJ2-2; CDR3nt: TGTGCCAGCAGCCGGGAGGCGGACACCGGGGAGCTGTTTTTT; CDR3aa: CASSREADTGELFF
abundance: many; v_gene: TRBV5-6; d_gene: NA; j_gene: TRBJ2-1; CDR3nt: TGTGCCAGCAGCTTGGGTTTCGGGACACTCCTTAATGAGCAGTTCTTC; CDR3aa: CASSLGFGTLLNEQFF
abundance: NA; v_gene: TRBV29-1; d_gene: NA; j_gene: TRBJ1-1; CDR3nt: TGCAGCGTTGAGGGACGCCTGAACACTGAAGCTTTCTTT; CDR3aa: CSVEGRLNTEAFF
abundance: few; v_gene: TRBV19; d_gene: TRBD2; j_gene: TRBJ2-1; CDR3nt: TGTGCCAGTAGTACTCTAGCGGGGGGCGAAAATGAGCAGTTCTTC; CDR3aa: CASSTLAGGENEQFF
abundance: few; v_gene: TRBV19; d_gene: TRBD1; j_gene: TRBJ2-7; CDR3nt: TGTGCCAGTAGTATGACGGGACAGGGGGCTTACGAGCAGTACTTC; CDR3aa: CASSMTGQGAYEQYF
abundance: NA; v_gene: TRBV6-1; d_gene: NA; j_gene: TRBJ2-7; CDR3nt: TGTGCCAGCAGTAAAGGTGGCTCCTACGAGCAGTACTTC; CDR3aa: CASSKGGSYEQYF
abundance: many; v_gene: TRBV7-9; d_gene: TRBD2; j_gene: TRBJ2-1; CDR3nt: TGTGCCAGCAGGGCTAGCGGGGATGACAATGAGCAGTTCTTC; CDR3aa: CASRASGDDNEQFF
abundance: NA; v_gene: TRBV6-2/TRBV6-3; d_gene: NA; j_gene: TRBJ1-1; CDR3nt: TGTGCCAGCAACGTACAGGGCAACACTGAAGCTTTCTTT; CDR3aa: CASNVQGNTEAFF
abundance: few; v_gene: TRBV20-1; d_gene: NA; j_gene: TRBJ2-7; CDR3nt: TGCAGTGCTGCGCGCCCCGACCACGAGCAGTACTTC; CDR3aa: CSAARPDHEQYF
abundance: many; v_gene: TRBV29-1; d_gene: NA; j_gene: TRBJ2-5; CDR3nt: TGCAGCGTTGAGCAAACCGACCACCGGGTAGAGACCCAGTACTTC; CDR3aa: CSVEQTDHRVETQYF
abundance: NA; v_gene: TRBV29-1; d_gene: NA; j_gene: TRBJ1-3; CDR3nt: TGCAGCGTTGCGCTCACAACGGGCGTCGGAAACACCATATATTTT; CDR3aa: CSVALTTGVGNTIYF
abundance: few; v_gene: TRBV14; d_gene: TRBD1; j_gene: TRBJ1-1; CDR3nt: TGTGCCAGCAGCTTGGACAGGGGGTTGAACCCTGAAGCTTTCTTT; CDR3aa: CASSLDRGLNPEAFF
abundance: many; v_gene: TRBV2; d_gene: NA; j_gene: TRBJ2-3; CDR3nt: TGTGCCAGCAGTCAACAAGCCGCAGATACGCAGTATTTT; CDR3aa: CASSQQAADTQYF
abundance: many; v_gene: TRBV5-1; d_gene: NA; j_gene: TRBJ2-7; CDR3nt: TGCGCCAGCAGCTTCGTCTACGGGAACTACGAGCAGTACTTC; CDR3aa: CASSFVYGNYEQYF
abundance: few; v_gene: TRBV7-8; d_gene: NA; j_gene: TRBJ2-2; CDR3nt: TGTGCCAGCAGCCAAGGGCATACGAACACCGGGGAGCTGTTTTTT; CDR3aa: CASSQGHTNTGELFF
abundance: NA; v_gene: TRBV20-1; d_gene: NA; j_gene: TRBJ1-2; CDR3nt: TGCAGTGCCCCACACAGGGTTGACAGCGGCTACACCTTC; CDR3aa: CSAPHRVDSGYTF
abundance: NA; v_gene: TRBV9; d_gene: NA; j_gene: TRBJ1-1; CDR3nt: TGTGCCAGCAGTGAGCGATCACTGAACACTGAAGCTTTCTTT; CDR3aa: CASSERSLNTEAFF
abundance: NA; v_gene: TRBV11-2; d_gene: TRBD2; j_gene: TRBJ2-7; CDR3nt: TGTGCCAGCAGCCGAGGACTAGCGGGAGGTTTTTCCTACGAGCAGTACTTC; CDR3aa: CASSRGLAGGFSYEQYF
abundance: many; v_gene: TRBV20-1; d_gene: NA; j_gene: TRBJ1-3; CDR3nt: TGCAGTGCTATCCAGTTAAGCTCTGGAAACACCATATATTTT; CDR3aa: CSAIQLSSGNTIYF
abundance: NA; v_gene: TRBV10-3; d_gene: TRBD1; j_gene: TRBJ1-4; CDR3nt: TGTGCCACCTCGGAGGGGGCTGCAACTAATGAAAAACTGTTTTTT; CDR3aa: CATSEGAATNEKLFF
abundance: many; v_gene: TRBV3-1; d_gene: TRBD2; j_gene: TRBJ2-1; CDR3nt: TGTGCCAGCAGCCAAGACGGGCGACTAGCGGGAGTGGAGCAGTTCTTC; CDR3aa: CASSQDGRLAGVEQFF
abundance: few; v_gene: TRBV20-1; d_gene: NA; j_gene: TRBJ1-2; CDR3nt: TGCAGTGCTAGAGACCCGTTTAACTATGGCTACACCTTC; CDR3aa: CSARDPFNYGYTF
abundance: NA; v_gene: TRBV6-5; d_gene: TRBD1; j_gene: TRBJ1-2; CDR3nt: TGTGCCAGCAGTTACGCGACAGGGGGATTGGAGGGCTACACCTTC; CDR3aa: CASSYATGGLEGYTF
abundance: few; v_gene: TRBV10-3; d_gene: NA; j_gene: TRBJ1-5; CDR3nt: TGTGCCACGACCCGGGGGGCATTTCAGCCCCAGCATTTT; CDR3aa: CATTRGAFQPQHF
abundance: many; v_gene: TRBV6-1; d_gene: NA; j_gene: TRBJ1-3; CDR3nt: TGTGCCAGCAGTGGACCGGGACGGGACTCTGGAAACACCATATATTTT; CDR3aa: CASSGPGRDSGNTIYF
abundance: NA; v_gene: TRBV24-1; d_gene: NA; j_gene: TRBJ2-1; CDR3nt: TGTGCCACCCGAAGCGAATCCTACAATGAGCAGTTCTTC; CDR3aa: CATRSESYNEQFF
abundance: NA; v_gene: TRBV9; d_gene: NA; j_gene: TRBJ2-7; CDR3nt: TGTGCCAGCAGCGTAGAACCTCTAAGCCAGCAGTACTTC; CDR3aa: CASSVEPLSQQYF
abundance: many; v_gene: TRBV11-2; d_gene: NA; j_gene: TRBJ2-5; CDR3nt: TGTGCCAGCACCCAACCTCGGGGGGCGGGCGAGACCCAGTACTTC; CDR3aa: CASTQPRGAGETQYF
abundance: few; v_gene: TRBV20-1; d_gene: NA; j_gene: TRBJ1-4; CDR3nt: TGCAGTGCTAGAGATCATCGTGGGGAAACCTCGGAAAAACTGTTTTTT; CDR3aa: CSARDHRGETSEKLFF
abundance: NA; v_gene: TRBV5-6; d_gene: NA; j_gene: TRBJ2-4; CDR3nt: TGTGCCAGCAGCTTGGCCGGTTCCCTTAACATTCAGTACTTC; CDR3aa: CASSLAGSLNIQYF
abundance: many; v_gene: TRBV7-8; d_gene: NA; j_gene: TRBJ1-1; CDR3nt: TGTGCCAGCAGCTTAGGTCGGCAAGGGATAGGGGGAAACACTGAAGCTTTCTTT; CDR3aa: CASSLGRQGIGGNTEAFF
abundance: few; v_gene: TRBV10-2; d_gene: NA; j_gene: TRBJ1-6; CDR3nt: TGCGCCAGTACAGACCCTAACAATTCACCCCTCCACTTT; CDR3aa: CASTDPNNSPLHF
abundance: few; v_gene: TRBV11-3; d_gene: NA; j_gene: TRBJ2-7; CDR3nt: TGTGCCAGCAGCCCGAGGAGTGAACCGGGGCACGAGCAGTACTTC; CDR3aa: CASSPRSEPGHEQYF
abundance: few; v_gene: TRBV5-6; d_gene: TRBD1; j_gene: TRBJ1-6; CDR3nt: TGTGCCAGCAGCTTCCCGGGACAGGGGGGTTCACCCCTCCACTTT; CDR3aa: CASSFPGQGGSPLHF
abundance: NA; v_gene: TRBV5-1; d_gene: NA; j_gene: TRBJ1-2; CDR3nt: TGCGCCAGCAGAGGCCCGGCCGCATATGGCTACACCTTC; CDR3aa: CASRGPAAYGYTF
abundance: few; v_gene: TRBV5-1; d_gene: TRBD1; j_gene: TRBJ1-4; CDR3nt: TGCGCCAGCAGCTCCGGACAGGGAAGTGATGAAAAACTGTTTTTT; CDR3aa: CASSSGQGSDEKLFF
abundance: NA; v_gene: TRBV6-5; d_gene: TRBD2; j_gene: TRBJ2-3; CDR3nt: TGTGCCAGCAGTTACTTTTTTCCGGGACTAGCGGGAGTCTGGGATACGCAGTATTTT; CDR3aa: CASSYFFPGLAGVWDTQYF
abundance: many; v_gene: TRBV7-9; d_gene: NA; j_gene: TRBJ1-5; CDR3nt: TGTGCCAGCAGCTCCCCCGCGGCCAGTCAGCCCCAGCATTTT; CDR3aa: CASSSPAASQPQHF
abundance: many; v_gene: TRBV4-1; d_gene: NA; j_gene: TRBJ2-7; CDR3nt: TGCGCCAGCAGCCAAAATGCTGGGGACTACGAGCAGTACTTC; CDR3aa: CASSQNAGDYEQYF
abundance: many; v_gene: TRBV5-5; d_gene: NA; j_gene: TRBJ1-6; CDR3nt: TGTGCCAGCAGCTTCCGAGAGAGCTCCTATAATTCACCCCTCCACTTT; CDR3aa: CASSFRESSYNSPLHF
abundance: NA; v_gene: TRBV25-1; d_gene: TRBD1; j_gene: TRBJ1-4; CDR3nt: TGTGCCAGCAACAAGGGACAGGGTAATGAAAAACTGTTTTTT; CDR3aa: CASNKGQGNEKLFF
abundance: many; v_gene: TRBV18; d_gene: TRBD2; j_gene: TRBJ2-3; CDR3nt: TGTGCCACCTCCCTTCCGGGGGGTACAGATACGCAGTATTTT; CDR3aa: CATSLPGGTDTQYF